This T cell receptor beta chain was found in a study of identical twins. Through template switching, a universal primer site was introduced, and the cDNA contained unique molecular identifiers. A single record per CDR3 protein comes from TCRdb applying MiXCR to the 5' RACE reads. Of more than 400,000 distinct CDR3 sequences in the sample, 13% to 15% were seen once. Study-level results: Zero-insertion analyses were open to partial confounding by invariant MAIT and iNKT cells. Surplus twin overlap in beta out-of-frame sequences was less pronounced.

This clonotype was detected a few times. Its antigen remains unidentified. Separately, the same data were catalogued under a study of yellow fever vaccine responses in identical twins. That investigation notes: Vaccine-induced T cell responses in twins were reportedly observed to appear partly convergent, partly personalized.

The sample comprised CD4+ T cells sorted from blood. The sequence came from a woman aged 18-29 years in good health.

The CDR3 coding sequence is TGTGCCAGCAGTTTCTCAGGGGCAGGGGGTCCGTCTCGTCACGGGGAGCTGTTTTTT. This sequence encodes CASSFSGAGGPSRHGELFF. This chain uses TRBV28 with TRBJ2-2, with 7 bases lining up with TRBD1. The junction had 20 bases not matched to a gene; V was cut back by 3 bases and J by 7 bases. CDR1 MDHEN and CDR2 SYDVKM come from the germline V gene. This CDR3 spans 19 amino acids.